These T cell receptor beta chains were read from a single sample in a study of CD8 T cells in Susac syndrome. MiXCR was run by TCRdb on the immunoSEQ multiplex PCR reads, yielding one entry per CDR3 protein. The data show about 120,000 distinct CDR3 sequences, roughly 94% seen once. Sequenced input: CD4+ T cells from PBMCs. Receptor source: a human donor in good health. CDR3s include the opening cysteine and the closing phenylalanine or tryptophan. A D gene is named only where the DNA matches it firmly. Rows may omit the clone size; those that give it use once, few, many or a size class.

J gene	D gene	V gene	clone size	CDR3 DNA	CDR3 protein
TRBJ2-4	TRBD1	TRBV12-3/TRBV12-4	NA	TGTGCCAGCAGTCAAGACAGGGTGACCAAAAACATTCAGTACTTC	CASSQDRVTKNIQYF
TRBJ2-7	TRBD1	TRBV28	NA	TGTGCCAGCAGTTTCTCGGACAGGGTGTCCCACGAGCAGTACTTC	CASSFSDRVSHEQYF
TRBJ1-2	NA	TRBV29-1	NA	TGCAGCGTCGACAGCTATGGCTACACCTTC	CSVDSYGYTF
TRBJ2-7	NA	TRBV10-3	NA	TGTGCCATCAGCTCGGACAGTCTCGAGCAGTACTTC	CAISSDSLEQYF
TRBJ2-7	TRBD1	TRBV2	NA	TGTGCCAGCAGTGGACAGGGGTTCAACGAGCAGTACTTC	CASSGQGFNEQYF
TRBJ2-7	NA	TRBV20-1	NA	TGCAGTGCTAGAAATCGACAGGGAGGCTACGAGCAGTACTTC	CSARNRQGGYEQYF
TRBJ1-2	NA	TRBV30	NA	TGTGCCTGGACCTCAGCCCGGCAGTGGAATGGCTACACCTTC	CAWTSARQWNGYTF
TRBJ2-7	TRBD1	TRBV28	NA	TGTGCCAGCAGTTCAACGGGACAGGGTTCCCACGAGCAGTACTTC	CASSSTGQGSHEQYF
TRBJ1-2	NA	TRBV7-9	NA	TGTGCCAGCACCGAGGCCGATTTAATAAACTATGGCTACACCTTC	CASTEADLINYGYTF
TRBJ1-1	NA	TRBV2	NA	TGTGCCAGCAGTGAAGAGAGGACAATAGGGGCTTTCTTT	CASSEERTIGAFF
TRBJ2-1	TRBD2	TRBV3-1	NA	TGTGCCAGCAGCCATGGGCCGGGGACTAGCGGGAGGAGCTCCTACAATGAGCAGTTCTTC	CASSHGPGTSGRSSYNEQFF
TRBJ2-3	TRBD1	TRBV30	NA	TGTGCCTGGAGTGCGACAGGGCATAGCACAGATACGCAGTATTTT	CAWSATGHSTDTQYF
TRBJ1-1	NA	TRBV2	once	TGTGCCAGCAGGCCACCCTCTTTGTGGCTACCGAACACTGAAGCTTTCTTT	CASRPPSLWLPNTEAFF
TRBJ2-3	TRBD2	TRBV9	NA	TGTGCCAGCAGCCGGACTAGCGGGAGCACAGATACGCAGTATTTT	CASSRTSGSTDTQYF
TRBJ2-7	NA	TRBV27	NA	TGTGCCAGCAGTCTAGATAGGGGACCAGTTTGGGAGCAGTACTTC	CASSLDRGPVWEQYF
TRBJ2-7	NA	TRBV12-3/TRBV12-4	NA	TGTGCCACGAGCGGACTCTACGAGCAGTACTTC	CATSGLYEQYF